This is a list of T cell receptor beta chains from one sample in a study of T cell repertoires in cytomegalovirus infection. TCRdb re-analysed the reads in MiXCR, keeping a single row per CDR3 protein. The repertoire holds about 830,000 distinct CDR3 sequences, 32% seen once, with around 12% in the top ten. For these TCRs, the target antigens are not known. The sample in question was cultured CD8+ T cells from PBMCs, obtained from culture after CMV antigen stimulation. These receptors all come from a human donor in good health (CMV status not recorded). Some clones in this sample may be carry-over from other donors' samples. Both conserved end residues are part of each CDR3. The order of the fields is CDR3 protein, CDR3 DNA, clone size, V gene, J gene, D gene. A D gene is named only where the DNA matches it firmly. The size entry is marked missing in some rows and otherwise reads once, few, many or a size class.

CASSYAVTPTGELFF	TGTGCCAGCAGTTACGCAGTCACCCCCACCGGGGAGCTGTTTTTT	many	TRBV6-2/TRBV6-3	TRBJ2-2	.
CASSHVPTGLDNYGYTF	TGCGCCAGCAGCCATGTACCGACAGGGTTGGACAACTATGGCTACACCTTC	.	TRBV4-1	TRBJ1-2	TRBD1
CASRTGAGNTEAFF	TGTGCCAGCAGGACAGGGGCCGGTAACACTGAAGCTTTCTTT	few	TRBV27	TRBJ1-1	TRBD1
CASSLARANYGYTF	TGTGCCAGCAGTTTAGCGCGTGCTAACTATGGCTACACCTTC	few	TRBV27	TRBJ1-2	.
CASSWGAPYNEQFF	TGTGCCAGCAGTTGGGGGGCTCCCTACAATGAGCAGTTCTTC	.	TRBV27	TRBJ2-1	.
CASSSPQLSSYNEQFF	TGTGCCAGCTCCTCTCCGCAGCTCAGCTCCTACAATGAGCAGTTCTTC	many	TRBV6-5	TRBJ2-1	.
CASRERGGTDTQYF	TGTGCCAGCAGGGAGCGGGGGGGCACAGATACGCAGTATTTT	.	TRBV12-3/TRBV12-4	TRBJ2-3	TRBD2
CASSEDEGENTEAFF	TGTGCCAGCAGCGAGGACGAGGGGGAGAACACTGAAGCTTTCTTT	many	TRBV7-6	TRBJ1-1	.
CASSYPPSSPQHF	TGTGCCAGCAGTTACCCGCCCTCATCCCCCCAGCATTTT	few	TRBV6-2/TRBV6-3	TRBJ1-5	.
CASSSKSRLADYNEQFF	TGTGCCAGCAGCTCCAAATCGCGACTAGCGGACTACAATGAGCAGTTCTTC	many	TRBV7-2	TRBJ2-1	TRBD2
CASSTPWDIRYGYTF	TGTGCCAGCAGTACCCCCTGGGACATACGCTATGGCTACACCTTC	few	TRBV6-2/TRBV6-3	TRBJ1-2	.
CASSFPGDFYGYTF	TGTGCCAGCAGCTTCCCCGGGGACTTCTATGGCTACACCTTC	once	TRBV7-4	TRBJ1-2	.
CASSLTGATTYEQYF	TGTGCCAGCAGCCTGACAGGGGCCACTACCTACGAGCAGTACTTC	many	TRBV7-8	TRBJ2-7	TRBD1
CASSIEQSSGANVLTF	TGTGCCAGTAGTATAGAACAGAGCTCTGGGGCCAACGTCCTGACTTTC	.	TRBV19	TRBJ2-6	.
CASSRDDPWAGGDTQYF	TGTGCCAGCAGCCGCGACGACCCTTGGGCAGGCGGAGATACGCAGTATTTT	many	TRBV7-8	TRBJ2-3	.
CASAVWIDEQFF	TGTGCTAGTGCCGTTTGGATCGATGAGCAGTTCTTC	.	TRBV12-5	TRBJ2-1	.
CASSLDPFIEAFF	TGTGCCAGCAGCTTAGATCCGTTCATTGAAGCTTTCTTT	.	TRBV7-9	TRBJ1-1	.
CASSEGAASTDTQYF	TGTGCCAGCAGTGAAGGGGCAGCCAGCACAGATACGCAGTATTTT	many	TRBV6-1	TRBJ2-3	.
CASSDDWRRGYTF	TGTGCCAGCAGTGATGATTGGCGTCGGGGCTACACCTTC	few	TRBV27	TRBJ1-2	.
CASSTTRTGQETQYF	TGTGCCAGTAGTACCACCAGGACAGGACAAGAGACCCAGTACTTC	few	TRBV12-3/TRBV12-4	TRBJ2-5	TRBD1
CASSLEGPGGNQPQHF	TGTGCCAGCAGCTTAGAGGGGCCAGGGGGCAATCAGCCCCAGCATTTT	many	TRBV7-2	TRBJ1-5	.
CAVSSGQGAYNSPLHF	TGTGCCGTCTCTTCGGGACAGGGGGCCTATAATTCACCCCTCCACTTT	few	TRBV6-5	TRBJ1-6	TRBD1
CASSFGRGATEAFF	TGTGCCAGCAGCTTCGGTCGGGGGGCAACTGAAGCTTTCTTT	.	TRBV7-8	TRBJ1-1	.
CASSLQTYNEQFF	TGTGCCAGCAGCTTACAGACTTACAATGAGCAGTTCTTC	many	TRBV7-2	TRBJ2-1	.
CATRGVSADTQYF	TGTGCCACCAGGGGGGTTTCCGCAGATACGCAGTATTTT	.	TRBV13	TRBJ2-3	.
CASSGDDNYGYTF	TGTGCCAGCAGTGGGGACGATAACTATGGCTACACCTTC	.	TRBV2	TRBJ1-2	.
CASSPDRGVPETQYF	TGTGCCAGCAGCCCCGACAGGGGGGTACCAGAGACCCAGTACTTC	many	TRBV7-9	TRBJ2-5	TRBD1
CASSQSTGSSYNEQFF	TGTGCCAGCAGCCAGTCGACAGGTAGCTCCTACAATGAGCAGTTCTTC	few	TRBV3-1	TRBJ2-1	.
CASSLGGPSEQFF	TGTGCCAGCAGTTTGGGGGGGCCGAGTGAGCAGTTCTTC	few	TRBV28	TRBJ2-1	.
CASRLRTGEQYF	TGTGCCAGCAGACTCAGGACAGGCGAGCAGTACTTC	.	TRBV12-3/TRBV12-4	TRBJ2-7	TRBD1
CASTEPLTARNIQYF	TGTGCCAGCACCGAACCCCTGACAGCACGAAACATTCAGTACTTC	.	TRBV7-4	TRBJ2-4	.
CASSYSTDHYGYTF	TGTGCCAGCAGTTACTCCACAGACCACTATGGCTACACCTTC	few	TRBV6-5	TRBJ1-2	.
CASSLSLAGEIEQFF	TGTGCCAGCAGCTTGTCGCTAGCGGGGGAGATTGAGCAGTTCTTC	few	TRBV5-8	TRBJ2-1	TRBD2
CASSFYSGGAGGELFF	TGTGCCAGCAGTTTCTATAGCGGGGGGGCAGGCGGGGAGCTGTTTTTT	.	TRBV6-5	TRBJ2-2	TRBD2
CASSLTPGGRGNTIYF	TGTGCCAGCAGTTTAACCCCGGGGGGACGTGGAAACACCATATATTTT	.	TRBV27	TRBJ1-3	.
CASSLGYRFRSRNTIYF	TGTGCCAGCAGCTTAGGGTACAGATTTCGCTCTAGAAACACCATATATTTT	.	TRBV7-6	TRBJ1-3	.
CASSSVRRGNEQFF	TGCGCCAGCAGCTCCGTCCGACGGGGCAATGAGCAGTTCTTC	.	TRBV4-1	TRBJ2-1	.
CASSQLPSDRGYNEQFF	TGCGCCAGCAGCCAACTACCCTCGGACAGGGGCTACAATGAGCAGTTCTTC	few	TRBV4-3	TRBJ2-1	TRBD1
CASMNEDGELFF	TGTGCCAGCATGAACGAAGACGGGGAGCTGTTTTTT	.	TRBV6-1	TRBJ2-2	.
CASSLEGLAGDNEQFF	TGTGCTAGCAGCTTAGAGGGACTAGCGGGGGACAATGAGCAGTTCTTC	.	TRBV7-6	TRBJ2-1	TRBD2
CVSSASSNEQFF	TGTGTCAGCAGCGCCTCTTCTAATGAGCAGTTCTTC	once	TRBV5-4	TRBJ2-1	.
CASSIPIGGIGEAFF	TGTGCCAGTAGTATACCAATAGGGGGGATAGGTGAAGCTTTCTTT	.	TRBV19	TRBJ1-1	.
CASCGTYNQNTGELFF	TGTGCCAGCTGTGGCACCTACAATCAAAACACCGGGGAGCTGTTTTTT	few	TRBV2	TRBJ2-2	.
CASSGQERGEYNEQFF	TGTGCCAGCAGCGGCCAGGAGCGGGGGGAGTACAATGAGCAGTTCTTC	few	TRBV9	TRBJ2-1	TRBD2
CSVVNTEAFF	TGCAGCGTTGTAAACACTGAAGCTTTCTTT	once	TRBV29-1	TRBJ1-1	.
CASKGLAGAEDTQYF	TGTGCCAGCAAGGGACTAGCGGGGGCTGAAGATACGCAGTATTTT	few	TRBV6-5	TRBJ2-3	TRBD2
CASSRPFKASGGSMEQFF	TGTGCCAGCAGCCGCCCTTTTAAGGCTAGCGGGGGGTCCATGGAGCAGTTCTTC	many	TRBV3-1	TRBJ2-1	TRBD2
CASSIRNRGGETQYF	TGTGCCAGCAGTATTCGCAACAGGGGAGGAGAGACCCAGTACTTC	few	TRBV27	TRBJ2-5	.
CASSPRLAGGPHNEQFF	TGTGCCAGCAGCCCAAGACTAGCGGGGGGGCCTCACAATGAGCAGTTCTTC	few	TRBV7-3	TRBJ2-1	TRBD2
CASSLSFGGTDTQYF	TGTGCCAGCAGCTTAAGTTTCGGGGGGACAGATACGCAGTATTTT	many	TRBV7-6	TRBJ2-3	TRBD2
CASSFFGRGVYGYTF	TGTGCCAGCAGTTTCTTTGGTAGAGGGGTATATGGCTACACCTTC	.	TRBV27	TRBJ1-2	.
CASQAGGNQPQHF	TGTGCCAGCCAGGCAGGGGGCAATCAGCCCCAGCATTTT	.	TRBV7-8	TRBJ1-5	.
CSVVPYGYEQYF	TGCAGCGTTGTTCCCTACGGATACGAGCAGTACTTC	.	TRBV29-1	TRBJ2-7	.
CASSRGRGGFEYEFF	TGTGCCAGCAGCCGCGGGCGGGGGGGCTTTGAGTATGAGTTCTTC	.	TRBV14	TRBJ2-1	TRBD2